Below, 16 T cell receptor beta chains from the same sample are listed, as sequenced in a study of blood T cell repertoires in COVID-19. This table comes from immunoSEQ multiplex PCR, and its TCRdb copy is limited to in-frame clones, with some not included. The repertoire holds about 180,000 clones, around 88% seen once, with roughly 4.2% in the top ten. Sequencing was carried out using peripheral blood. The receptors were sampled from a woman aged 30 to 39 with acute or convalescent COVID-19.

This chain connects TRBV19 to TRBJ2-3; unclear D gene. The ends were cut back, 6 bases at V and 0 bases at J, with 7 bases in the middle. From germline, CDR1 is LNHDA and CDR2 SQIVND (reference sequence). The length of the CDR3 is 13 residues. The DNA for the CDR3 is TGTGCCAGTAGGGCCAGGAGCACAGATACGCAGTATTTT. Its protein is CASRARSTDTQYF.

The V gene is TRBV9, the J gene TRBJ1-2; D unclear. CDR3 length equals 13 residues. V was clipped by 4 bases and J by 4 bases, with 11 bases between them. Germline V gene sequence: CDR1 SGDLS, CDR2 YYNGEE. DNA of the CDR3: TGTGCCAGCAGCCAGATTTCAACCTATGGCTACACCTTC. This codes for CASSQISTYGYTF.

This chain joins TRBV10-3 and TRBJ2-2, with 16 nucleotides matching TRBD2. The length of the CDR3 is 18 residues. J was trimmed by 4 bases and V by 6 bases; bases with no gene match: 8. Germline loops: CDR1 ENHRY, CDR2 SYGVKD. The CDR3 protein is CAIRPGLAGGPGTGELFF. DNA for the CDR3: TGTGCCATCAGACCGGGACTAGCGGGAGGGCCGGGCACCGGGGAGCTGTTTTTT.

V gene TRBV10-1 combines with J gene TRBJ2-5; TRBD2 agrees at 8 bases. CDR3 length: 15 residues. The V gene's germline CDR1 is WNHNN and CDR2 SYGVQD (reference sequence). The ends lost 6 bases at V and 0 bases at J; junction bases unmatched: 6. CDR3 sequence reads: CASSSGGADQETQYF. CDR3 coding DNA: TGCGCCAGCAGCTCCGGGGGGGCAGACCAAGAGACCCAGTACTTC.

The chain couples TRBV11-2 to TRBJ2-3, with D hard to call. Trimming removed 4 bases from V and 0 bases from J, with 5 bases in between. Germline V gene lookup returns CDR1 SGHAT and CDR2 FQNNGV. The CDR3 is made up of 13 amino acids. The CDR3 here is CASSSPSTDTQYF. CDR3 nucleotide sequence: TGTGCCAGCAGCTCTCCTAGCACAGATACGCAGTATTTT. The variable domain in full, with the rest retrieved from reference TRBV11-2 and TRBJ2-3, is EAGVAQSPRYKIIEKRQSVAFWCNPISGHATLYWYQQILGQGPKLLIQFQNNGVVDDSQLPKDRFSAERLKGVDSTLKIQPAKLEDSAVYLCASSSPSTDTQYFGPGTRLTVL.

The chain joins TRBV6-1 to TRBJ2-3; possibly TRBD2 for D (6 bases). Germline V lookup: CDR1 MNHNS, CDR2 SASEGT. The CDR3 sequence is 15 residues long. Trimming cost V 3 bases and J 2 bases, with 12 bases left between them. CDR3 loop: CASSEGTGVTDTQYF. CDR3 bases: TGTGCCAGCAGTGAGGGGACGGGAGTCACAGATACGCAGTATTTT.

V usage is TRBV18 and J usage is TRBJ1-1, with TRBD1 as a possible D gene (5 bases). V lost 2 bases to trimming and J lost 10 bases, with 14 bases between them. The CDR3 consists of 13 residues. The germline V gene has CDR1 KGHSH and CDR2 LQKENI. CDR3 in DNA: TGTGCCAGCTCACCAGGTTGGAGACAGTCAGCTTTCTTT. Its protein is CASSPGWRQSAFF.

The chain joins TRBV6-6 to TRBJ1-4; D unclear. Germline V gene data show CDR1 as MNHNY and CDR2 as SVGAGI (reference sequence). V gave up 4 bases and J gave up 0 bases, with 12 bases separating them. CDR3 length: 16 residues. The CDR3 spells CASSSGTLSTNEKLFF. The CDR3 DNA reads TGTGCCAGCAGTTCGGGAACCCTATCAACTAATGAAAAACTGTTTTTT.

The chain is built from TRBV9 and TRBJ2-2; 10 bases align to TRBD1. V dropped 0 bases and J dropped 5; count of bases not matched to a gene: 1. This CDR3 is 15 amino acids long. CDR1 SGDLS and CDR2 YYNGEE come from the germline V gene. The CDR3 sequence: CASSVVGQGTGELFF. In DNA, the CDR3 is TGTGCCAGCAGCGTAGTGGGACAGGGGACCGGGGAGCTGTTTTTT. The whole variable domain, filled in from reference TRBV9 and TRBJ2-2, reads DSGVTQTPKHLITATGQRVTLRCSPRSGDLSVYWYQQSLDQGLQFLIQYYNGEERAKGNILERFSAQQFPDLHSELNLSSLELGDSALYFCASSVVGQGTGELFFGEGSRLTVL.

The V call is TRBV2, the J call TRBJ2-1; the D gene is possibly TRBD1 (6 bases). Germline V gene lookup returns CDR1 SNHLY and CDR2 FYNNEI. V was clipped by 7 bases and J by 0 bases, with 7 bases between them. This CDR3 comprises 13 residues. The DNA of the CDR3 is TGTGCCAGCAAGGACAGCTCCTACAATGAGCAGTTCTTC. This translates into CASKDSSYNEQFF.

The chain recombines TRBV5-1 with TRBJ2-1; tentative D call: TRBD2 (5 bases). This CDR3 comprises 17 residues. V was trimmed by 7 bases and J by 3 bases, leaving 23 bases between them. Germline CDR1 SGHRS, CDR2 YFSETQ. The CDR3 DNA reads TGCGCCAGCGGGGATAACCTACTAGTCCCCTACTACAATGAGCAGTTCTTC. Translation gives CASGDNLLVPYYNEQFF.

The chain joins TRBV24-1 to TRBJ2-1; D is unclear. From germline, CDR1 is KGHDR and CDR2 SFDVKD. The CDR3 length is 14 residues. Trimming stripped 0 bases from V and 8 bases from J, with 10 bases between. Written as DNA, the CDR3 is TGTGCCACCAGTGATTTGCTGCGTTCGGATGAGCAGTTCTTC. Encoded protein: CATSDLLRSDEQFF.

Written as DNA, the CDR3 is TGCGCCAGCAGCGTCGGAGGGAACCCTGGGGCCAACGTCCTGACTTTC. It codes for CASSVGGNPGANVLTF. The chain links TRBV5-1 to TRBJ2-6, with D tentatively TRBD2 (6 bases). From germline, CDR1 is SGHRS and CDR2 YFSETQ. CDR3 length: 16 residues. The V end was cut by 4 bases, the J end by 2 bases, with 13 bases between.

The chain joins TRBV12-3 or TRBV12-4 to TRBJ2-3, with D unclear. V was clipped by 8 bases and J by 6 bases, with 15 bases between them. The CDR3 extends over 13 amino acids. The CDR3 spells CASGKVRWDTQYF. CDR3 nucleotide sequence: TGTGCCAGCGGAAAGGTCAGGTGGGATACGCAGTATTTT.

The gene calls are TRBV5-4 and TRBJ1-1; D unclear. Germline V lookup: CDR1 SGHNT, CDR2 YYREEE (reference sequence). Trimming shortened V by 8 bases and J by 0 bases, and 11 bases separated the two germline ends. The CDR3 totals 13 residues. In nucleotides, the CDR3 is TGTGCCAGTGGACCGGGGATGAACACTGAAGCTTTCTTT. Translation gives CASGPGMNTEAFF.

This sequence joins TRBV18 and TRBJ1-2; 9 nucleotides agree with TRBD1. The germline V gene encodes CDR1 KGHSH and CDR2 LQKENI. CDR3 length: 14 residues. The V segment lost 5 bases and the J segment 10 bases; nucleotides outside the gene matches: 11. CDR3 in DNA: TGTGCCAGCTCATCCCGGACAGGGGATAAAGACTACACCTTC. Its translation is CASSSRTGDKDYTF.